This TCR beta chain was sequenced during a study of cytomegalovirus exposure and HLA in healthy donors. Both 60 Vbeta primers and 13 Jbeta primers went into the PCR. The repertoire was sequenced with immunoSEQ multiplex PCR; TCRdb's copy has only in-frame clones and lacks some. The table has approximately 180,000 clones, approximately 82% seen once; the top ten hold 2.2%. The study, taken as a whole, reports: Per a prior analysis, the majority of TCR beta V segments were productive roughly 90% or roughly 30% of the time. High specificity and sensitivity for cytomegalovirus status were reported for the classifier.

On this clone: What it binds is not known.

Germline V lookup: CDR1 SGHNT, CDR2 YYREEE (reference sequence). The CDR3 runs 15 residues. After removal of 3 bases from V and 5 bases from J, the junction contained 5 bases not matched to a gene. Sequencing used PBMCs. The chain joins TRBV5-4 to TRBJ2-1, with 10 nucleotides matching TRBD2. The TCR was taken from a woman in her twenties or thirties in good health and CMV-seronegative. The CDR3 reads CASSSSSGSHNEQFF. CDR3 in DNA: TGTGCCAGCAGCTCCTCTAGCGGGAGCCACAATGAGCAGTTCTTC.